The source of this T cell receptor (beta chain) is a study of shared clonotypes between healthy human individuals. CDR1 and CDR2 from the germline V gene are MNHNS and SASEGT. The CDR3 totals 15 residues. V dropped 3 bases and J dropped 0 bases, with 9 bases sitting between them. Notes on this clone: Its antigen remains unidentified. The same CDR3 is also encoded by other DNA sequences in this sample.

Positively selected for CCR7, the CD45RO-negative cells used as naive CD8 cells excluded terminally differentiated effector memory CD45RA+ cells. The healthy adult donors were HIV-negative and reported no recent acute infections or vaccinations. Method: immunoSEQ multiplex PCR; TCRdb's copy keeps in-frame clones and lacks some. The table shows about 2 million clones, with about 95% occurring only once. The study, taken as a whole, reports: Genetic and exposure-history diversity was limited by the small donor number. Clonotype sharing among donors was thought likely to change with sequencing depth. Non-shared clonotypes displayed generation probabilities falling below those of clonotypes present in all four donors.

Sample: naive CD8+ T cells sorted from blood. The rearrangement joins TRBV6-1 to TRBJ1-5, with D possibly matching TRBD1 (5 bases). The TCR sequence derives from a man between 18 and 35 years old in good health. In DNA form, the CDR3 reads TGTGCCAGCAGTGAGCGGGGGGGTAGCAATCAGCCCCAGCATTTT. Protein sequence: CASSERGGSNQPQHF.